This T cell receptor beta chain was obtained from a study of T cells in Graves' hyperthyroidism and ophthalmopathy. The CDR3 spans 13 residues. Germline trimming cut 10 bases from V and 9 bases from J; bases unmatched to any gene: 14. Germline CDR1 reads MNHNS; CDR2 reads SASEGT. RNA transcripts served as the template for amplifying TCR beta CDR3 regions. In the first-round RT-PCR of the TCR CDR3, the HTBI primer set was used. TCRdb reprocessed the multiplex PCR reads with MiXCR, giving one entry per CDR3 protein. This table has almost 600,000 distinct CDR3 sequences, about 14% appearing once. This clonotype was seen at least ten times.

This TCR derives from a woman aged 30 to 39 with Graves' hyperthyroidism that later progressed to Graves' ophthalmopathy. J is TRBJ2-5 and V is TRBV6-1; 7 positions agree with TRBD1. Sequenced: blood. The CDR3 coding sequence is TGTGCCACAGGACAGGCGCATGGGGGCGCCCAGTACTTC. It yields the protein CATGQAHGGAQYF.